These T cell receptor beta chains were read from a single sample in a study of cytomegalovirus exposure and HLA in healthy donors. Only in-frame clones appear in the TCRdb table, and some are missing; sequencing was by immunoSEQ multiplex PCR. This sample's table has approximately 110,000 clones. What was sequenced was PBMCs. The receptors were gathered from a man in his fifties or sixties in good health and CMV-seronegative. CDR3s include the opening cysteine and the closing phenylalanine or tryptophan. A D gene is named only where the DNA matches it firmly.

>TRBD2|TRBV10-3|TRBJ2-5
CAISEPGLARQVGTQYF
TGTGCCATCAGTGAGCCCGGACTAGCGCGCCAAGTAGGGACCCAGTACTTC
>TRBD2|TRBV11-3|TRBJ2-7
CASSQGLAGSYEQYF
TGTGCCAGCAGCCAGGGACTAGCGGGATCCTACGAGCAGTACTTC
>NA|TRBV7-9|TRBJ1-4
CASSPQNNEKLFF
TGTGCCAGCAGCCCCCAGAATAATGAAAAACTGTTTTTT
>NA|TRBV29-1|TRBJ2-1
CSVGVEGLANEQFF
TGCAGCGTTGGGGTGGAGGGTTTGGCCAATGAGCAGTTCTTC
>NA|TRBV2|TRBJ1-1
CASIGLGSGGMNTEAFF
TGTGCCAGCATAGGCCTGGGCTCCGGGGGAATGAACACTGAAGCTTTCTTT
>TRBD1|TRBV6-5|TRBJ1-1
CASSIDRGGTEAFF
TGTGCCAGCAGTATAGACAGGGGAGGCACTGAAGCTTTCTTT
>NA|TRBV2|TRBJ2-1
CASSGYEQFF
TGTGCCAGCAGCGGGTATGAGCAGTTCTTC
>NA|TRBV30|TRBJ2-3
CAWGLSTDTQYF
TGTGCCTGGGGGCTGAGCACAGATACGCAGTATTTT
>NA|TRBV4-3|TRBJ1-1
CASSQDAWRTEAFF
TGCGCCAGCAGCCAAGATGCTTGGCGGACTGAAGCTTTCTTT
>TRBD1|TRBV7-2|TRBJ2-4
CASSPTGPGQGTIQYF
TGTGCCAGCAGCCCAACCGGGCCAGGACAGGGGACCATTCAGTACTTC
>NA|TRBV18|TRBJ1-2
CASSPQAGAYGYTF
TGTGCCAGCTCACCACAAGCCGGAGCCTATGGCTACACCTTC
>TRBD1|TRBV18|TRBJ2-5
CASSRGTGGQETQYF
TGTGCCAGTTCCCGCGGGACAGGGGGCCAAGAGACCCAGTACTTC
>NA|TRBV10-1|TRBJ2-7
CASSGPSGGPYEQYF
TGCGCCAGCAGTGGTCCCAGCGGCGGACCCTACGAGCAGTACTTC
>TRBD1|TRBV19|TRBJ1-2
CASSTYRDRLPDYGYTF
TGTGCCAGTAGTACGTACCGGGACAGACTCCCAGACTATGGCTACACCTTC
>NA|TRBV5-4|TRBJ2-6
CASSFLTGNSGANVLTF
TGTGCCAGCAGCTTTTTAACAGGGAACTCTGGGGCCAACGTCCTGACTTTC
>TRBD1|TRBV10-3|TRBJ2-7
CAISEGTTGDGYEQYF
TGTGCCATCAGTGAGGGGACAACAGGGGACGGCTACGAGCAGTACTTC
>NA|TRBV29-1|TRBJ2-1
CSSQGKPNLNEQFF
TGCAGCTCCCAGGGAAAACCAAATCTCAATGAGCAGTTCTTC
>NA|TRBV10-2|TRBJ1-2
CASSTGNGYTF
TGCGCCAGCTCTACAGGGAACGGCTACACCTTC
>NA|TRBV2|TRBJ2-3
CASSRDTSTDTQYF
TGTGCCAGCAGTCGGGACACTAGCACAGATACGCAGTATTTT
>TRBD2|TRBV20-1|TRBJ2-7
CSAGGVDEQYF
TGCAGTGCCGGGGGGGTGGACGAGCAGTACTTC
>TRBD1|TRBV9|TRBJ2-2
CASSLSRGQSNTGELFF
TGTGCCAGCAGCTTAAGCAGGGGGCAATCGAACACCGGGGAGCTGTTTTTT
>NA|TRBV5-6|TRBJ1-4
CASSLDRRNEKLFF
TGTGCCAGCAGCTTGGACAGAAGAAATGAAAAACTGTTTTTT